One sample yielded the 22 T cell receptor beta chains listed below, sequenced in a study of post-analysis software for immune sequencing data. Each TCR beta cDNA library carried unique molecular identifiers. TCRdb re-called the PCR reads through MiXCR, storing one row per CDR3 protein. The data show around 200,000 distinct CDR3 sequences, 25% to 35% seen once. Study results and limitations: Patients used about 5 TRBV segments, including TRBV5-6, TRBV5-1 and TRBV20-1, more often than controls.

Antigen specificity for these receptors is unknown. Sequenced input: blood. Source of these receptors: a girl aged 2-17 years with multiple sclerosis.

This clonotype has a handful of counts. V gene TRBV29-1 combines with J gene TRBJ1-1, with a possible D match to TRBD1 (5 bases). The CDR3 runs to 12 residues. V was clipped by 7 bases and J by 6 bases, with 15 bases between them. Germline V CDR1 and CDR2: SQVTM, ANQGSEA. Written as DNA, the CDR3 is TGCAGCGCCGGGGGGGGGAGCCCTGAAGCTTTCTTT. Translating it yields CSAGGGSPEAFF.

J is TRBJ2-7 and V is TRBV29-1, with 12 bases fitting TRBD2. Per the germline V gene, CDR1 is SQVTM and CDR2 is ANQGSEA. After removal of 6 bases from V and 6 bases from J, the junction contained 3 bases not matched to a gene. The CDR3 runs to 12 residues. The CDR3 nucleotides read TGCAGCGTGCTGGGACTAGCGGGCGAGCAGTACTTC. It yields the protein CSVLGLAGEQYF.

This rearrangement joins TRBV7-2 to TRBJ2-1; 11 bases align to TRBD2. From germline, CDR1 is SGHTA and CDR2 FQGNSA. The CDR3 has 15 residues. The V and J ends lost 5 bases and 4 bases, in that order; junction bases with no gene match: 4. The CDR3 region has the DNA TGTGCCAGCAGCCCAGCTAGCGGGAGGTACAATGAGCAGTTCTTC. Its protein is CASSPASGRYNEQFF.

Concerning this clonotype: A much larger clone differs by one base, so this may be a read error. The chain is built from TRBV29-1 and TRBJ2-3; 9 bases match TRBD1. The germline V gene encodes CDR1 SQVTM and CDR2 ANQGSEA. The CDR3 runs to 13 residues. CDR3 bases: TGCAGCGTCAGCTGGACAGGGGCAGATACGCAGTGTTTT. Amino acids: CSVSWTGADTQCF.

As for this clonotype: A much larger clone sits a single nucleotide away, making a read error possible. This chain uses TRBV10-1 with TRBJ2-1; 12 positions agree with TRBD1. The CDR3 has 17 residues. Unmatched junction bases numbered 7, after V lost 2 bases and J lost 5 bases. Germline V CDR1 and CDR2: WNHNN, SYGVQD (reference sequence). The CDR3 DNA sequence: TGCGCCAGCAGTGAGGGGACAGGGGGCTTGGCCCACAATGAGCAGTTCTTC. Translation: CASSEGTGGLAHNEQFF.

The chain employs TRBV3-1 and TRBJ1-1; possibly TRBD1 for D (5 bases). Trimming took off 5 bases at V and 3 bases at J, with 13 bases between the two ends. CDR1 LGHDT and CDR2 YNNKEL come from the germline V gene (reference sequence). The CDR3 is 14 amino acids. CDR3 sequence (DNA): TGTGCCAGCAGCGGAAGGGACCGGTACACTGAAGCTTTCTTT. Protein product: CASSGRDRYTEAFF.

Relative to its sample, this clonotype is medium-sized. This chain joins TRBV20-1 and TRBJ2-3; D tentatively fits TRBD1 or TRBD2 (6 bases each). Trimming stripped 6 bases from V and 1 base from J, with 11 bases between. Germline V CDR1 and CDR2: DFQATT, SNEGSKA (reference sequence). The CDR3 has 13 amino acids. The CDR3 reads CSARDTRTDTQYF. For the CDR3, the DNA is TGCAGTGCGCGGGACACACGCACAGATACGCAGTATTTT.

In its sample, this clonotype was seen a few times. The V call is TRBV5-1, the J call TRBJ1-1; 7 nucleotides match TRBD1. Germline CDR1 and CDR2: SGHRS and YFSETQ. The J segment lost 0 bases and the V segment lost 0 bases, leaving 8 bases of the junction unmatched. CDR3 length: 17 residues. Here the CDR3 reads CASSLAVRTGLNTEAFF. The CDR3 DNA sequence: TGCGCCAGCAGCTTGGCCGTGCGGACAGGATTGAACACTGAAGCTTTCTTT.

This clonotype was counted a few times. This chain joins TRBV20-1 and TRBJ2-1; 7 bases fit TRBD1. The CDR3 runs to 12 residues. J lost 7 bases, V lost 2 bases, and 2 bases had no gene match. The germline CDR1 and CDR2 sequences are DFQATT and SNEGSKA (reference sequence). CDR3 residues: CSARQGENEQFF. The DNA for the CDR3 is TGCAGTGCTAGACAGGGGGAAAATGAGCAGTTCTTC.

This clonotype was counted between two and nine times. A read error may account for a junction end that differs from germline. J is TRBJ1-5 and V is TRBV12-3 or TRBV12-4; D is uncertain. The CDR3 sequence is 14 residues long. DNA of the CDR3: TGTGCCAGCAGTTTAGCGGGCGGGGATCAGCCCCGGCATTTT. It translates to CASSLAGGDQPRHF.

This clonotype appeared many times. The chain is built from TRBV4-1 and TRBJ2-6, with D uncertain. Trimming left V 1 base short and J 0 bases short, with 4 bases between. This CDR3 region has 15 residues. Germline assignment: CDR1 MGHRA and CDR2 YSYEKL. CDR3 in amino acids: CASSQAGSGANVLTF. CDR3 in DNA: TGCGCCAGCAGCCAAGCGGGCTCTGGGGCCAACGTCCTGACTTTC.

This clonotype has a handful of counts. V gene TRBV20-1 combines with J gene TRBJ1-1; D is uncertain. The germline V and J ends were trimmed by 0 bases and 10 bases, with 9 bases remaining between them. Germline lookup yields CDR1 DFQATT and CDR2 SNEGSKA (reference sequence). The CDR3 contains 11 residues. The CDR3 spells CSARDPPSAFF. CDR3 in DNA: TGCAGTGCTAGAGACCCGCCCTCAGCTTTCTTT.

The V and J genes are TRBV5-1 and TRBJ2-3; TRBD2 aligns across 7 bases. V gave up 7 bases and J gave up 5 bases; unmatched junction bases: 4. Germline loops: CDR1 SGHRS, CDR2 YFSETQ. The CDR3 runs to 12 residues. For the CDR3, the DNA is TGCGCCAGCGGCCCGGGGGGAGATACGCAGTATTTT. It specifies CASGPGGDTQYF.

This clonotype was detected a few times. The rearrangement joins TRBV6-1 to TRBJ2-1; 9 positions match TRBD2. The CDR3 totals 16 residues. V shed 7 bases and J 9 bases; nucleotides not matched to a gene: 16. Germline V gene lookup returns CDR1 MNHNS and CDR2 SASEGT. The CDR3 sequence is CASTSGRGRGSGEQFF. The CDR3 DNA reads TGTGCCAGCACCTCGGGGCGCGGGAGGGGGAGCGGTGAGCAGTTCTTC.

This clonotype was seen many times. The V gene is TRBV5-1, the J gene TRBJ2-1; 10 nucleotides align to TRBD2. Germline lookup yields CDR1 SGHRS and CDR2 YFSETQ. This CDR3 has 16 amino acids. The junction had 10 bases not matched to a gene; V was cut back by 0 bases and J by 10 bases. The CDR3 DNA is TGCGCCAGCAGCTTGGTAGCCAGCGGGGGGGCCGGAGAGCAGTTCTTC. Amino acids: CASSLVASGGAGEQFF.

This clonotype was found a few times. The chain links TRBV28 to TRBJ1-2, with TRBD1 identical over 9 bases. The length of the CDR3 is 14 residues. In germline, CDR1 is MDHEN, CDR2 SYDVKM. Trimming at V came to 5 bases and at J to 7 bases, leaving 8 bases not matched to a gene. The CDR3 coding sequence is TGTGCCAGCAGTCCTCCGGACAGGGGCCGTGGCTACACCTTC. Translation: CASSPPDRGRGYTF.

Turning to this clonotype: At one of its ends the junction is not consistent with the germline gene, which may arise from a read error. The chain joins TRBV28 to TRBJ1-2, with 7 bases that match TRBD1. This CDR3 spans 15 amino acids. Germline loops: CDR1 MDHEN, CDR2 SYDVKM. The CDR3 nucleotides read TGTGCCAGCAGTTCCCCACAGGGGCCTAACTATGGCCACACCTTC. It specifies CASSSPQGPNYGHTF.

This clonotype has ten or more counts. The chain employs TRBV7-2 and TRBJ2-7; D is unclear. Trimming left V 4 bases short and J 7 bases short, with 14 bases between. The CDR3 is 13 amino acids. Germline CDR1 and CDR2: SGHTA and FQGNSA. CDR3 sequence reads: CASSSYTTEEQYF. The CDR3 nucleotides read TGTGCCAGCAGCTCGTATACGACGGAGGAGCAGTACTTC.

This clonotype came up many times. The chain links TRBV10-3 to TRBJ2-5, with no clear D. Trimming cost V 8 bases and J 1 base, with 8 bases left between them. Germline V gene data show CDR1 as ENHRY and CDR2 as SYGVKD. This CDR3 comprises 12 residues. CDR3 residues: CAIGGTQETQYF. In DNA form, the CDR3 reads TGTGCCATCGGCGGCACCCAAGAGACCCAGTACTTC.

This clonotype was picked up many times. The gene calls are TRBV5-5 and TRBJ2-7; D not resolved. This CDR3 region has 15 residues. V shed 0 bases and J shed 5 bases, with 15 bases lying between them. Germline lookup yields CDR1 SGHKS and CDR2 YYEKEE (reference sequence). The CDR3 loop is CASSLASAQWNEQYF. The CDR3 bases are TGTGCCAGCAGCTTGGCTTCTGCCCAATGGAACGAGCAGTACTTC.

This sequence joins TRBV20-1 and TRBJ2-1; TRBD2 aligns across 10 bases. CDR1 DFQATT and CDR2 SNEGSKA come from the germline V gene (reference sequence). The CDR3 sequence is 13 residues long. CDR3 DNA sequence: TGCAGGGCCCTAGCGGGAGTAATAAATGAGCAGTTCTTC. It codes for CRALAGVINEQFF.

The V call is TRBV24-1, the J call TRBJ2-3; either TRBD1 or TRBD2 may fit D (6 bases each). With 9 bases removed from V and 8 bases from J, the gap between germline ends came to 17 bases. CDR1 KGHDR and CDR2 SFDVKD come from the germline V gene. CDR3 length equals 13 residues. CDR3 residues: CATQRGDTGTQYF. The CDR3 DNA is TGTGCCACCCAGCGCGGGGACACGGGTACGCAGTATTTT.